The source of this TCR beta chain is a study of cytomegalovirus exposure and HLA in healthy donors. Regarding the study as a whole: Around 160 TCR beta chains were listed as cytomegalovirus-associated. Subsequent analysis of the approximately 120 validation repertoires found a tendency for first-cohort TCR clusters to co-occur.

Profiled with immunoSEQ multiplex PCR; TCRdb holds only in-frame clones, not every one. In the table there are approximately 140,000 clones, approximately 85% of which are singletons. Germline CDR1 and CDR2: LNHNV and YYDKDF (reference sequence). Trimming took 6 bases from V and 3 from J; bases not matched to a gene: 9. This CDR3 has 16 residues. A note on this clone: No antigen is known for it.

The sequencing input was PBMCs. The chain employs TRBV15 and TRBJ2-5, with TRBD2 matching over 11 bases. The TCR sequence derives from a woman aged 25 to 39 in good health and CMV-seronegative. The CDR3 coding sequence is TGTGCCACCAGGTTAACTAGCGGGGGTCCTAAAGAGACCCAGTACTTC. It codes for CATRLTSGGPKETQYF.